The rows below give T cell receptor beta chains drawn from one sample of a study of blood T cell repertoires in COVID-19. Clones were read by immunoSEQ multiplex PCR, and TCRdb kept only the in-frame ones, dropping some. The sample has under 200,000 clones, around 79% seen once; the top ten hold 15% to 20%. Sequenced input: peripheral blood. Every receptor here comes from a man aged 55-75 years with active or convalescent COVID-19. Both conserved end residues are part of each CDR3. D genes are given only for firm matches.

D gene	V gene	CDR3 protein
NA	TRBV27	CASSLRGKSYEQYF
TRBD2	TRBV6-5	CASWTSGRRGEQFF
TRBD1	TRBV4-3	CASSQEKGTGGSGYTF
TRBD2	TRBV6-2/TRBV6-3	CASSYDLRSGTSLTPQETQYF
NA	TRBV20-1	CSARAGVGYTF
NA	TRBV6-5	CASRRAYNQPQHF
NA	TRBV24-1	CASSTRQARNNEQFF
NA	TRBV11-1	CASSFGRGNEQYF
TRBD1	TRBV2	CASSRDRGNYGYTF
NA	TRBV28	CASMVRGSSYEQYF
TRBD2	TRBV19	CASSIWGLAGDRSDEQFF
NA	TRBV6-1	CASSESFRGGYGYTF
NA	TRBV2	CASGGQGRSEKLFF
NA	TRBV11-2	CASSLDADLNTEAFF
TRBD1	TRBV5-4	CASSFTGTGSGEQYF
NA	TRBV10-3	CAISGSGGTGNNEQFF
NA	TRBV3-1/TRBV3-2	CASSPTGGGASGKNIQYF
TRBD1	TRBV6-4	CASTPYGTGENTGELFF
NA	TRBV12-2	CASRLGDTGLAAYKTYEQYF
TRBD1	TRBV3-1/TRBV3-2	CASSRKGGGQDPYGYTF
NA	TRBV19	CASSRREPGANVLTF
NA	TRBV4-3	CASSQERQGNQPQHF
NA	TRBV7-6	CASSLASRVFRQYF
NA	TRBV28	CASSPPGGLGNIQYF
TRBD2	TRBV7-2	CASSFTGGPGETQYF
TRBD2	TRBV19	CASIPSGSGQETQYF